This TCR beta chain was sequenced in a study of T cell repertoires in cytomegalovirus infection. This clonotype was counted only a few times. Antigen: not known. TCRdb reprocessed the reads via MiXCR and lists one record per CDR3 protein. The data hold 700,000 to 950,000 distinct CDR3 sequences, with about 30% observed a single time. Germline-derived CDR1 and CDR2 are PRHDT and FYEKMQ (reference sequence). Trimming removed 6 bases from V and 7 bases from J, with 12 bases in between. This CDR3 is built from 13 residues. This TCR was sampled from a human donor in good health (CMV status not recorded). Some clones in this sample may be carry-over from other donors' samples. V usage is TRBV13 and J usage is TRBJ2-2, with D unresolved. The specimen was cultured CD8+ T cells from PBMCs, collected from culture after CMV antigen stimulation. This chain's CDR3 is CASSYSGNGELFF. CDR3 coding DNA: TGTGCCAGCAGTTACTCGGGTAACGGGGAGCTGTTTTTT.